These 14 T cell receptor beta chains came from one sample sequenced in a study of T-cell reconstitution after alpha-beta-depleted transplantation in children. Preparation of the TCRbeta library used unique molecular identifiers. A single record per CDR3 protein comes from TCRdb applying MiXCR to the PCR reads. The profile shows about 250,000 distinct CDR3 sequences, about 24% of them singletons. The starting material was PBMCs, mostly from graft donor cells, obtained 360 days after TCRalphabeta/CD19-depleted stem cell transplant. The source is a female patient under 10 years old who had a stem cell transplant for congenital amegakaryocytic thrombocytopenia, so the T cells may come from the graft donor.

The chain links TRBV20-1 to TRBJ2-3; 7 bases align to TRBD2. J gave up 1 base and V 1 base, and 8 bases lay outside the gene matches. CDR3 length: 16 amino acids. Germline V gene data show CDR1 as DFQATT and CDR2 as SNEGSKA (reference sequence). Here the CDR3 DNA reads TGCAGTGCTAGAGTCGGGCTTAGCGGGCGCACAGATACGCAGTATTTT. This gives the protein CSARVGLSGRTDTQYF.

This chain connects TRBV5-1 to TRBJ1-2; D gene unclear. V was trimmed by 2 bases and J by 3 bases, leaving 8 bases between them. CDR3 length equals 13 residues. The germline V gene encodes CDR1 SGHRS and CDR2 YFSETQ. The CDR3 coding sequence is TGCGCCAGCAGCTTCGCTTATGACTATGGCTACACCTTC. Protein: CASSFAYDYGYTF.

This clonotype was seen more than once but under ten times. The V and J genes are TRBV13 and TRBJ2-1; no firm D call. Trimming took 2 bases from V and 5 from J, leaving 10 bases between them. The CDR3 has 14 amino acids. Germline V gives CDR1 PRHDT, CDR2 FYEKMQ (reference sequence). The CDR3 DNA is TGTGCCAGCAGCTTACCCCCCCTCAACAATGAGCAGTTCTTC. It encodes CASSLPPLNNEQFF.

The chain couples TRBV7-3 to TRBJ1-1, with D hard to call. Trimming stripped 0 bases from V and 7 bases from J, with 12 bases between. The length of the CDR3 is 14 residues. CDR1 is SGHTA, CDR2 FQGTGA, per germline. The CDR3 loop reads CASSLTGRINEAFF. CDR3 coding DNA: TGTGCCAGCAGCTTAACCGGACGCATCAATGAAGCTTTCTTT.

This clonotype was picked up many times. Here the CDR3 DNA reads TGCAGCGTTGCTTATTCGGCGGGAGGAAGGAATGAGCAGTTCTTC. Translation gives CSVAYSAGGRNEQFF. The chain uses TRBV29-1 and TRBJ2-1, with TRBD2 matching 8 bases. Germline CDR1 and CDR2: SQVTM and ANQGSEA. The CDR3 contains 15 residues. The trim removed 4 bases at V and 7 bases at J, leaving 12 bases unmatched.

Details on this clonotype: A read error may produce the germline difference seen at one junction end. This sequence joins TRBV11-2 and TRBJ2-4; 7 nucleotides line up with TRBD2. Germline CDR1 and CDR2: SGHAT and FQNNGV. This CDR3 comprises 16 residues. CDR3 coding DNA: TGTGCCAGCAGCTACCCGGTGTTTGGGGGGGTGAACATTCACTACTTC. Translating it yields CASSYPVFGGVNIHYF.

V usage is TRBV9 and J usage is TRBJ1-1, with no clear D. The CDR3 has 14 residues. The V gene's germline CDR1 is SGDLS and CDR2 YYNGEE. The V and J ends lost 4 bases and 1 base respectively, with 11 bases between them. The CDR3 spells CASSPSRSNTEAFF. DNA of the CDR3: TGTGCCAGCAGCCCCAGCCGATCGAACACTGAAGCTTTCTTT.

A few counts support this clonotype. This chain connects TRBV5-6 to TRBJ1-2; no clear D gene. The CDR3 extends over 14 amino acids. Trimming took off 6 bases at V and 0 bases at J, with 12 bases between the two ends. CDR1 is SGHDT and CDR2 is YYEEEE in the germline V gene. CDR3 loop: CASNPGVANYGYTF. CDR3 in DNA: TGTGCCAGCAACCCTGGGGTAGCTAACTATGGCTACACCTTC.

This clonotype was seen a few times. V is TRBV29-1 and J is TRBJ1-3; D not certain. Germline V gives CDR1 SQVTM, CDR2 ANQGSEA. The CDR3 totals 13 residues. Trimming took 4 bases from V and 0 from J, leaving 7 bases between them. The CDR3 protein is CSVVADSGNTIYF. DNA of the CDR3: TGCAGCGTTGTAGCAGACTCTGGAAACACCATATATTTT.

The chain combines TRBV5-1 with TRBJ1-1; D possibly corresponds to TRBD1 (5 bases). V gave up 5 bases and J gave up 4 bases, with 12 bases separating them. Germline CDR1 SGHRS, CDR2 YFSETQ. CDR3 length: 13 residues. CDR3 nucleotide sequence: TGCGCCAGCAGGGGACTTGAGGGCACTGAAGCTTTCTTT. Its protein product is CASRGLEGTEAFF.

The CDR3 sequence is CASSSRGRYEQYF. The CDR3, as DNA: TGTGCCAGCAGTTCCAGGGGCCGCTACGAGCAGTACTTC. J is TRBJ2-7 and V is TRBV12-3 or TRBV12-4; tentative D call: TRBD1 (6 bases). The CDR3 has 13 residues. V was shortened by 4 bases and J by 3 bases, with 10 bases between the two germline ends.

This clonotype was counted a few times. The rearrangement uses TRBV4-1 and TRBJ1-2, with D perhaps TRBD1 (5 bases). The V gene's germline CDR1 is MGHRA and CDR2 YSYEKL. Trimming cost V 0 bases and J 3 bases, with 11 bases left between them. This CDR3 region has 15 residues. CDR3 in DNA: TGCGCCAGCAGCCAAGAAGTGGGCAGGGACTATGGCTACACCTTC. Protein sequence: CASSQEVGRDYGYTF.

This clonotype was seen a handful of times. The chain carries TRBV5-1 and TRBJ1-2, with D possibly matching TRBD1 (6 bases). V dropped 3 bases and J dropped 2 bases, with 14 bases sitting between them. Germline V gene lookup returns CDR1 SGHRS and CDR2 YFSETQ. The CDR3 sequence is 15 residues long. CDR3 amino acids: CASSWGKGENYGYTF. The CDR3 DNA reads as TGCGCCAGCAGCTGGGGGAAGGGGGAAAACTATGGCTACACCTTC.

This chain links TRBV6-1 with TRBJ2-1; D is uncertain. With 6 bases removed from V and 7 bases from J, the gap between germline ends came to 16 bases. Germline V CDR1 and CDR2: MNHNS, SASEGT. This CDR3 comprises 14 residues. The CDR3: CASSTLGNLNEQFF. In DNA, the CDR3 is TGTGCCAGCAGCACCCTGGGGAATTTAAATGAGCAGTTCTTC.